This entry concerns a single TCR beta chain. The antigen is undetermined. This specimen comes from a study of a mutant IDH1 vaccine in newly diagnosed glioma. Whole-study context: Scheduled for weeks 1, 3, 5, 7, 11, 15, 19 and 23, eight vaccinations were given to patients.

Some clones are missing from TCRdb's copy, which holds only in-frame ones; the method was immunoSEQ multiplex PCR. The sample comprises around 78,000 clones, around 90% of which are singletons, and approximately 0.58% rests with the top ten. Regarding time point: week 5, during vaccination. Topical imiquimod was applied with each vaccine dose, which held 300 ug of mutant IDH1 20-mer peptide. Germline assignment: CDR1 SGHRS and CDR2 YFSETQ. This CDR3 is 16 amino acids long. V dropped 4 bases and J dropped 2 bases, with 16 bases sitting between them. The rearrangement uses TRBV5-1 and TRBJ2-1; possibly TRBD1 or TRBD2 for D (5 bases each). This clonotype originated in a woman aged 50 to 60 with glioma. Sequenced here: PBMCs, sampled from a glioma patient whose treatment included an IDH1 peptide vaccine. CDR3 loop: CASSAQGAPAYNEQFF. CDR3 in DNA: TGCGCCAGCAGCGCTCAGGGAGCGCCCGCCTACAATGAGCAGTTCTTC.